Sequencing of this T cell receptor (beta chain) was carried out in a study of shared clonotypes between healthy human individuals (dated by TCRdb to about 2020). In terms of the full investigation: Three men and two women, aged 18 to 49 years, made up the cohort. For each donor, CD4 naive and CD4 memory were each run on three plates, CD8 naive on two plates, and CD8 memory on one plate. Leukapheresis yielded between about 0.9 and 9.5 billion PBMCs per donor. Blood TCR repertoires of a handful of healthy adults were deeply sequenced to estimate repertoire size and the extent of clonotype sharing between individuals. To increase sequencing depth and limit assay-specific biases, different laboratories used diverse techniques to prepare libraries and sequence TCR repertoires. General conclusions and limits of the study: Pairwise subsampling led to the expectation that sequencing depth would affect the degree of clonotype sharing among donors. Sharing across a few donors was observed for 4.5% to 6.5% of naive CD4, 3.5% of naive CD8, over 2% of memory CD4, and around 0.44% of memory CD8 clonotypes. Compared with non-shared clonotypes, clonotypes shared by all four sorted-subset donors had higher generation probabilities. Estimated clonotype richness was generally larger for naive than for memory subsets. Sampling was restricted to blood, and TCR repertoires in tissue are likely to differ from TCR repertoires in blood. The genetic and exposure-history diversity represented was limited by the small number of donors. Even with the large sequencing depth, rarefaction of the sorted-subset datasets indicated that sequencing was incomplete.

Healthy HIV-negative adults with no recently reported acute infections or vaccinations were included as donors. Every donor was a Caucasian adult residing in Nashville, Tennessee, USA. CD4+ T cells were enriched by magnetic negative selection, after which naive cells were positively selected on CD45RA and the negative fraction was taken as the memory subset. Blood was collected by leukapheresis, and PBMCs were isolated by Ficoll-Histopaque density gradient centrifugation and then cryopreserved in liquid nitrogen vapor phase. Analytical flow cytometry was used to check the purity and quantity of every magnetically sorted T cell population. From each sorted fraction, genomic DNA was isolated and quantified by UV absorbance on a Nanodrop 2000c. Remarks on this clone: The clone's antigen remains unknown. Per-base qualities were not stored, and no clone one base away is much larger.

TCR CDR3 regions were amplified from genomic DNA by multiplex PCR using the deep immunoSEQ assay. Genomic DNA extracted from each cell subset was distributed evenly over all wells of several immunoSEQ 96-well plates, and each plate served as one replicate. For sorted subsets, approximately 200 ng of genomic DNA, equivalent to 30,000 or so T cell genomes, went into each replicate PCR. Purified libraries were measured with a Qubit 3.0 fluorometer, size-checked on a Bioanalyzer 2100, and measured again with the KAPA Library Quantification kit. Every immunoSEQ 96-well plate was sequenced on a separate single-read 150-cycle Illumina NextSeq 550 flow cell. The source study handled its data this way. Because the immunoSEQ output held only junctional sequences and lacked quality scores, the filtering could not match the filtering applied to full-length reads. Sequences were annotated with PyIR, a Python wrapper for IgBLAST v1.9, using IMGT germline references to assign V/J genes and CDR3. Reads with weak V/J assignments (E-value above 1e-6), missing CDR3, stop codons, out-of-frame junctions, or ambiguous translated residues were removed. V3J clonotypes were defined as sequences sharing an identical inferred V gene, J gene, and CDR3 amino acid sequence. To compute the percentage overlap between repertoires, the number of shared unique clonotypes was divided by the size of the smaller repertoire. Richness of each repertoire was evaluated using RTK rarefaction, the Chao1 estimator, and Recon v2.1 estimates of unobserved clonotypes. Generation probabilities for all TCRbeta clonotypes obtained by the gDNA method from several donors were computed using OLGA. The clones in this table, taken by TCRdb from immuneACCESS, are in-frame only. Not every clone is retained; where verified, under half of the shortfall comes from an unresolved V gene, and the cause of the rest is unknown. V and J calls and clone size are given by that table; D and trimming were obtained from the DNA. This sample lists roughly 1.4 million clones; around 98.5% were detected once. The top ten clones comprise roughly 0.36% of the sample.

The sequenced sample consisted of naive CD4+ T cells sorted from blood. The cell subset or site label of this sample denotes: CD45RA+ positively selected. The sequence derives from a man aged 25-40 years in good health.

Here the CDR3 is given as CASSLEGQGMFYEQYF. The DNA is as follows: TGTGCCAGCAGCTTAGAAGGGCAGGGTATGTTCTACGAGCAGTACTTC. This receptor chain uses TRBV11-2 and TRBJ2-7, with TRBD1 perhaps the D gene, on 5 matching bases. The germline V gene specifies SGHAT as CDR1 and FQNNGV as CDR2. V gives up 0 bases and J gives up 3 bases, and the segment between their germline ends measures 15 bases. The CDR3 starts with the cysteine, ends with the phenylalanine, and has 16 residues. Kept here is only the CDR3 DNA, which spans 48 bases and is read in frame from base 1.